This TCR beta chain was sequenced in a study of regulatory T cells in long-lasting Graves disease. Described time point: newly diagnosed GD, antithyroid drugs for less than 3 months. Extracted PBMC RNA gave rise to the TCR library. This clonotype was detected ten times or more. Germline CDR1 reads SGHRS; CDR2 reads YFSETQ. V was clipped by 0 bases and J by 0 bases, with 9 bases between them. This CDR3 is built from 15 residues. Building of the TCR beta libraries involved iRepertoire HTBI primers and Arm-PCR of CDR3 regions. TCRdb re-derived calls from the multiplex PCR reads in MiXCR, one entry per CDR3 protein. The data show a few hundred thousand distinct CDR3 sequences, approximately 16% seen once. The data were also submitted as part of a second study, on T cells in Graves' hyperthyroidism and ophthalmopathy. Turning to that study: Graves' hyperthyroidism is called stable when ophthalmopathy does not progress within 18 months.

This chain connects TRBV5-1 to TRBJ1-1; D is unclear. Sequenced here: peripheral blood mononuclear cells (PBMCs), sampled at new diagnosis, from a patient treated with antithyroid drugs. The clonotype originates from a woman in her 40s with Graves disease. CDR3 sequence reads: CASSLAGEMNTEAFF. In DNA, the CDR3 is TGCGCCAGCAGCTTGGCCGGGGAGATGAACACTGAAGCTTTCTTT.